One sample yielded the 16 T cell receptor beta chains listed below, sequenced in a study of blood T cell repertoires in COVID-19. Only in-frame clones appear in the TCRdb table, and some are missing; sequencing was by immunoSEQ multiplex PCR. The table lists about 220,000 clones, roughly 89% of them singletons. Sequencing was done on a sample of PBMCs or T cells enriched from blood (not recorded which). Receptor source: a woman aged 30 to 39 with acute COVID-19.

The chain joins TRBV6-5 to TRBJ2-1; the D is unclear. V was clipped by 4 bases and J by 4 bases, with 11 bases between them. This CDR3 spans 14 amino acids. The germline V gene encodes CDR1 MNHEY and CDR2 SVGAGI. The CDR3 nucleotides are TGTGCCAGCAGTTTGGGCAGAGAATACAATGAGCAGTTCTTC. Its protein product is CASSLGREYNEQFF.

J is TRBJ1-2 and V is TRBV6-5, with 8 bases identical to TRBD1. The CDR3 length is 14 residues. V gave up 6 bases and J gave up 3 bases; unmatched junction bases: 6. CDR1 is MNHEY and CDR2 is SVGAGI in the germline V gene. The CDR3 bases are TGTGCCAGCAGGGCACAGGGGGAGGACTATGGCTACACCTTC. Protein: CASRAQGEDYGYTF.

The rearrangement joins TRBV12-3 or TRBV12-4 to TRBJ2-2; D may be TRBD1 (6 bases). The CDR3 spans 10 residues. Trimming removed 8 bases from V and 13 bases from J, with 11 bases in between. The CDR3, as DNA: TGTGCCAGCGGAACAGGGTTGCTGTTTTTT. Protein: CASGTGLLFF.

The chain employs TRBV9 and TRBJ1-5; D might be TRBD1 (5 bases). The CDR3 is 15 amino acids. V lost 4 bases and J lost 0, with 11 bases in between. Germline V gene lookup returns CDR1 SGDLS and CDR2 YYNGEE. In DNA, the CDR3 is TGTGCCAGCAGCAACACAGGAGATAGCAATCAGCCCCAGCATTTT. This encodes CASSNTGDSNQPQHF.

The chain couples TRBV30 to TRBJ1-1; D is possibly TRBD1 (5 bases). CDR1 is GTSNPN and CDR2 is SVGIG in the germline V gene (reference sequence). The CDR3 has 15 residues. The V end was cut by 1 base, the J end by 0 bases, with 12 bases between. For the CDR3, the DNA is TGTGCCTGGAGTGCTAGGGGACTGATGAACACTGAAGCTTTCTTT. Translated, it gives CAWSARGLMNTEAFF. Complete variable domain (other parts from reference TRBV30 and TRBJ1-1): SQTIHQWPATLVQPVGSPLSLECTVEGTSNPNLYWYRQAAGRGLQLLFYSVGIGQISSEVPQNLSASRPQDRQFILSSKKLLLSDSGFYLCAWSARGLMNTEAFFGQGTRLTVV.

The chain couples TRBV7-6 to TRBJ2-2; tentatively, D is TRBD1 (5 bases). CDR3 size: 14 residues. V dropped 3 bases and J dropped 4 bases, with 9 bases sitting between them. Germline CDR1 SGHVS, CDR2 FNYEAQ. The CDR3 sequence is CASSLTETTGELFF. CDR3 coding DNA: TGTGCCAGCAGCTTGACAGAGACCACCGGGGAGCTGTTTTTT.

This chain connects TRBV12-3 or TRBV12-4 to TRBJ1-6; D call uncertain. The CDR3 runs to 13 residues. Trimming took off 4 bases at V and 5 bases at J, with 6 bases between the two ends. DNA of the CDR3: TGTGCCAGCAGTTCCCGGGATAATTCACCCCTCCACTTT. Its translation: CASSSRDNSPLHF.

The chain has TRBV5-5 and TRBJ2-5; the match to TRBD1 covers 8 bases. The V segment lost 4 bases and the J segment 4 bases; nucleotides outside the gene matches: 9. The germline V gene has CDR1 SGHKS and CDR2 YYEKEE (reference sequence). This CDR3 region has 15 residues. In DNA form, the CDR3 reads TGTGCCAGCAGCCCCTGGACAGGGATGGGAGAGACCCAGTACTTC. Translation gives CASSPWTGMGETQYF.

V and J are TRBV18 and TRBJ2-2; 9 bases agree with TRBD1. Germline V gene sequence: CDR1 KGHSH, CDR2 LQKENI. The J segment lost 2 bases and the V segment lost 3 bases, leaving 4 bases of the junction unmatched. This CDR3 is built from 16 residues. For the CDR3, the DNA is TGTGCCAGCTCACCCTTGGACAGGGGCAACACCGGGGAGCTGTTTTTT. Translated, it gives CASSPLDRGNTGELFF.

The CDR3 protein is CASSPRHAVGNTIYF. The CDR3 bases are TGTGCCAGCTCACCAAGACACGCAGTTGGAAACACCATATATTTT. V and J are TRBV18 and TRBJ1-3; the D is unclear. Germline assignment: CDR1 KGHSH and CDR2 LQKENI. V shed 2 bases and J shed 3 bases, with 11 bases lying between them. The CDR3 extends over 15 amino acids. The entire variable domain, with the rest obtained from reference TRBV18 and TRBJ1-3, is as follows: NAGVMQNPRHLVRRRGQEARLRCSPMKGHSHVYWYRQLPEEGLKFMVYLQKENIIDESGMPKERFSAEFPKEGPSILRIQQVVRGDSAAYFCASSPRHAVGNTIYFGEGSWLTVV.

The chain is built from TRBV27 and TRBJ1-4; D not resolved. CDR1 is MNHEY and CDR2 is SMNVEV in the germline V gene (reference sequence). This CDR3 spans 14 amino acids. Deletions cut 5 bases from V and 8 bases from J, with 15 bases between. The CDR3 DNA follows: TGTGCCAGCAGTAGTGGAACGGGTGCGGAAAAACTGTTTTTT. Encoded protein: CASSSGTGAEKLFF.

The chain is built from TRBV7-2 and TRBJ1-6; D not resolved. Germline CDR1 SGHTA, CDR2 FQGNSA. Between the trimmed V and J ends, which lost 4 bases and 10 bases, there was a span of 14 bases. This CDR3 spans 14 amino acids. CDR3 protein: CASSYKGEKSPLHF. CDR3 DNA sequence: TGTGCCAGCAGCTACAAGGGAGAGAAGTCACCCCTCCACTTT.

The V gene is TRBV27, the J gene TRBJ2-2; perhaps TRBD2 as D (5 bases). This CDR3 is 14 amino acids long. The germline CDR1 and CDR2 sequences are MNHEY and SMNVEV (reference sequence). V was clipped by 5 bases and J by 5 bases, with 12 bases between them. CDR3 region: CASSRGFYTGELFF. The CDR3 nucleotides are TGTGCCAGCAGTCGGGGTTTCTATACCGGGGAGCTGTTTTTT.

The J gene is TRBJ2-7, the V gene TRBV9; weak D call: TRBD1 (5 bases). Germline V gives CDR1 SGDLS, CDR2 YYNGEE. Trimming removed 3 bases at V and 7 bases at J, with 17 bases between. The CDR3 totals 14 residues. CDR3 DNA sequence: TGTGCCAGCAGCGCCGACAGATCCCTCGGGGAGCAGTACTTC. Translating it yields CASSADRSLGEQYF. Full variable domain (outside the CDR3, taken from reference TRBV9 and TRBJ2-7): DSGVTQTPKHLITATGQRVTLRCSPRSGDLSVYWYQQSLDQGLQFLIQYYNGEERAKGNILERFSAQQFPDLHSELNLSSLELGDSALYFCASSADRSLGEQYFGPGTRLTVT.

V usage is TRBV4-3 and J usage is TRBJ1-1; possibly TRBD1 for D (5 bases). Germline values: CDR1 LGHNA, CDR2 YSLEER. The ends were cut back, 0 bases at V and 0 bases at J, with 14 bases in the middle. This CDR3 comprises 17 residues. CDR3 DNA: TGCGCCAGCAGCCAAGATCTTTTGGGGCAGCTGAACACTGAAGCTTTCTTT. Encoded protein: CASSQDLLGQLNTEAFF.

The gene calls are TRBV27 and TRBJ1-6; 8 nucleotides align to TRBD1. The CDR3 sequence is 14 residues long. The germline V gene encodes CDR1 MNHEY and CDR2 SMNVEV (reference sequence). Here the CDR3 reads CASGGAVLGSPLHF. CDR3 nucleotide sequence: TGTGCGTCAGGGGGCGCTGTTTTAGGTTCACCCCTCCACTTT.